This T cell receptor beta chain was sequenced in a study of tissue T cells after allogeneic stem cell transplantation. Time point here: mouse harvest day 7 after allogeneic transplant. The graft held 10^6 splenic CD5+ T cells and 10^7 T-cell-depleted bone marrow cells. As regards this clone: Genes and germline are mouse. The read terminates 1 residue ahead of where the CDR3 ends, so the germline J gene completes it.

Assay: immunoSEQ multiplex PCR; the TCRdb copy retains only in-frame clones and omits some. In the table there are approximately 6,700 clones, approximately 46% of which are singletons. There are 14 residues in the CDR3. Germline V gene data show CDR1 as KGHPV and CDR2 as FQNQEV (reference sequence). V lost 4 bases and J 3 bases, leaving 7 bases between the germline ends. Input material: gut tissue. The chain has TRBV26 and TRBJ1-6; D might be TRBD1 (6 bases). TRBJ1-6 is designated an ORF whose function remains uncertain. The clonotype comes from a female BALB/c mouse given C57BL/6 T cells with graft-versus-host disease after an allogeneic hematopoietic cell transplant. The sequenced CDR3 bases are TGTGCCAGCAGTCGACAGGTCTATAATTCGCCCCTCTAC. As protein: CASSRQVYNSPLY. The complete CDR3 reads CASSRQVYNSPLYF.